The 14 T cell receptor beta chains presented below share a single source sample, sequenced in a study of cytomegalovirus exposure and HLA in healthy donors. PCR was performed using 60 Vbeta and 13 Jbeta primers. Clones were read by immunoSEQ multiplex PCR, and TCRdb kept only the in-frame ones, dropping some. The sample yields some 130,000 clones, 70% to 80% seen once. The specimen sequenced was PBMCs. The receptors were gathered from a female donor in good health and CMV-seronegative.

The V gene is TRBV5-4, the J gene TRBJ1-1; TRBD1 might be the D (6 bases). Germline V lookup: CDR1 SGHNT, CDR2 YYREEE (reference sequence). This CDR3 has 17 amino acids. The V and J ends lost 2 bases and 1 base respectively, with 18 bases between them. The CDR3: CASSLRIRGATNTEAFF. CDR3 sequence (DNA): TGTGCCAGCAGCTTAAGAATTCGGGGGGCGACGAACACTGAAGCTTTCTTT.

This chain uses TRBV7-9 with TRBJ1-5, with unresolved D. The CDR3 covers 14 residues. V was shortened by 4 bases and J by 3 bases, with 10 bases between the two germline ends. Germline values: CDR1 SEHNR, CDR2 FQNEAQ (reference sequence). The CDR3 loop reads CASSSTGNNQPQHF. CDR3 DNA: TGTGCCAGCAGCTCCACCGGGAACAATCAGCCCCAGCATTTT.

The chain combines TRBV5-6 with TRBJ1-5, with D perhaps TRBD1 (5 bases). Germline lookup yields CDR1 SGHDT and CDR2 YYEEEE. The CDR3 spans 14 residues. Trimming left V 0 bases short and J 7 bases short, with 11 bases between. Here the CDR3 reads CASSLVGADQPQHF. CDR3 sequence (DNA): TGTGCCAGCAGCTTGGTTGGGGCGGACCAGCCCCAGCATTTT. Based on the CDR3 plus reference TRBV5-6 and TRBJ1-5, the full variable domain is DAGVTQSPTHLIKTRGQQVTLRCSPKSGHDTVSWYQQALGQGPQFIFQYYEEEERQRGNFPDRFSGHQFPNYSSELNVNALLLGDSALYLCASSLVGADQPQHFGDGTRLSIL.

V and J are TRBV9 and TRBJ1-1, with unresolved D. With 0 bases removed from V and 2 bases from J, the gap between germline ends came to 5 bases. CDR3 size: 13 residues. Germline V gene lookup returns CDR1 SGDLS and CDR2 YYNGEE. The CDR3 here is CASSVDTNTEAFF. DNA for the CDR3: TGTGCCAGCAGCGTAGACACAAACACTGAAGCTTTCTTT.

This clone was counted a single time. The V and J genes are TRBV30 and TRBJ2-7; the match to TRBD2 covers 8 bases. From germline, CDR1 is GTSNPN and CDR2 SVGIG (reference sequence). This CDR3 has 12 amino acids. J lost 4 bases, V lost 5 bases, and 4 bases had no gene match. The CDR3 reads CAWPGLVYEQYF. The CDR3 DNA sequence: TGTGCCTGGCCGGGACTAGTATACGAGCAGTACTTC.

V is TRBV5-1 and J is TRBJ1-6; the match to TRBD1 covers 7 bases. In germline, CDR1 is SGHRS, CDR2 YFSETQ. V shed 1 base, J shed 6 bases, and the junction held 7 bases outside the gene matches. This CDR3 has 16 amino acids. As DNA, the CDR3 is TGCGCCAGCAGCTTGTTCGGGAGACAGGGTAATTCACCCCTCCACTTT. Protein: CASSLFGRQGNSPLHF.

This clone was recorded a few times. The rearrangement uses TRBV2 and TRBJ2-1; TRBD2 agrees at 7 bases. V lost 6 bases to trimming and J lost 8 bases; unmatched junction nucleotides: 1. The germline V gene encodes CDR1 SNHLY and CDR2 FYNNEI. The CDR3 spans 11 residues. The CDR3 sequence: CASRGGYEQFF. The CDR3 DNA follows: TGTGCCAGCAGGGGGGGGTATGAGCAGTTCTTC.

The chain uses TRBV27 and TRBJ2-5; D might be TRBD2 (6 bases). V lost 5 bases, J lost 1 base, and 14 bases lay in between. Germline V gene data show CDR1 as MNHEY and CDR2 as SMNVEV (reference sequence). This CDR3 region has 15 residues. CDR3 in DNA: TGTGCCAGCAGTCAATCGGGACTGATCCAAGAGACCCAGTACTTC. Its protein product is CASSQSGLIQETQYF.

This clone was recorded once. The CDR3 DNA reads TGTGCCAGCAGTGAGGGGGGGGGACTAGCGGCAGAATACGAGCAGTACTTC. It translates to CASSEGGGLAAEYEQYF. The rearrangement uses TRBV2 and TRBJ2-7; TRBD2 aligns across 11 bases. CDR3 length: 17 residues. Germline loops: CDR1 SNHLY, CDR2 FYNNEI. J lost 4 bases, V lost 3 bases, and 11 bases had no gene match.

A single count supports this clone. The V gene is TRBV6-5, the J gene TRBJ2-3; D uncertain. Germline CDR1 is MNHEY and CDR2 is SVGAGI. Trimming pared 5 bases from V and 1 base from J, leaving 10 bases between. The CDR3 runs 14 residues. The CDR3: CASSLTSGTDTQYF. As DNA, the CDR3 is TGTGCCAGCAGTCTTACGAGCGGCACAGATACGCAGTATTTT.

V usage is TRBV9 and J usage is TRBJ2-3; TRBD2 might be the D (5 bases). CDR1 SGDLS and CDR2 YYNGEE come from the germline V gene. The CDR3 has 16 residues. The V gene lost 0 bases and the J gene lost 4 bases, with 15 bases spanning the gap. The CDR3, as DNA: TGTGCCAGCAGCGTAGCTGGGAGTGGGCGGGCAGATACGCAGTATTTT. Its protein is CASSVAGSGRADTQYF.

The J gene is TRBJ2-1, the V gene TRBV27, with 10 bases fitting TRBD2. The junction had 15 bases not matched to a gene; V was cut back by 2 bases and J by 5 bases. The V gene's germline CDR1 is MNHEY and CDR2 SMNVEV (reference sequence). CDR3 length: 19 amino acids. CDR3 in amino acids: CASSLIGPLLAGVNNEQFF. CDR3 coding DNA: TGTGCCAGCAGTTTAATCGGACCCCTCCTAGCGGGGGTCAACAATGAGCAGTTCTTC.

The chain couples TRBV19 to TRBJ2-5; 7 bases match TRBD2. With V trimmed by 5 bases and J by 7 bases, 13 bases remained unmatched. Germline CDR1 and CDR2: LNHDA and SQIVND (reference sequence). This CDR3 is built from 15 residues. CDR3 residues: CASSAGLGRVWTQYF. CDR3 DNA: TGTGCCAGTAGTGCTGGACTAGGGAGGGTGTGGACCCAGTACTTC.

The CDR3 protein is CASSLQGGVEAFF. The CDR3 DNA follows: TGTGCCAGCAGCTTGCAAGGAGGGGTTGAAGCTTTCTTT. This chain uses TRBV5-6 with TRBJ1-1; tentative D call: TRBD1 (5 bases). This CDR3 has 13 residues. CDR1 and CDR2 (germline): SGHDT, YYEEEE. V was pared by 1 base and J by 7 bases, with 11 bases between.